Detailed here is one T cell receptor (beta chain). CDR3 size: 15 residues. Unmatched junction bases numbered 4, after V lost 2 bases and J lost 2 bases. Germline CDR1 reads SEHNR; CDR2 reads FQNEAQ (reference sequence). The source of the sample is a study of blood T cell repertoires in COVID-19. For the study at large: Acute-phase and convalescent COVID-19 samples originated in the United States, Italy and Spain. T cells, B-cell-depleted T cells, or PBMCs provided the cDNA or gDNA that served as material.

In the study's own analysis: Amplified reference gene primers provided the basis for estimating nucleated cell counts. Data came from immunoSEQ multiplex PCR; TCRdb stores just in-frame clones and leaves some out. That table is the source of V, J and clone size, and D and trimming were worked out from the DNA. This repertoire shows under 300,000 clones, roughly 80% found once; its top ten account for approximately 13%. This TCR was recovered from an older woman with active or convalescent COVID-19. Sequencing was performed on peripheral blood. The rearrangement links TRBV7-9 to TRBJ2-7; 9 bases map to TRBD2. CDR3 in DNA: TGTGCCAGCAGCTTATGGGCTAGCGGGGCCTACGAGCAGTACTTC. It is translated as CASSLWASGAYEQYF.